This T cell receptor beta chain is from a study of CXCR3-negative and CXCR3-positive naive CD8 T cells. Study in general: Per-library TRB read counts averaged about 1.5 +/- 0.3 million, adding up to around 130 million in total.

Study-level points and caveats: CXCR3-positive naive cells carried more hydrophobic TRB CDR3s than CXCR3-negative ones. Whereas memory cells differed, naive CXCR3-negative and CXCR3-positive cells shared similar TRBV-TRBJ usage.

Cells classed as naive CD8+ T cells were CD45RO-CCR7+CD27+CD95-. Germline CDR1 is SEHNR and CDR2 is FQNEAQ (reference sequence). This CDR3 contains 15 residues. Turning to this clonotype: The target antigen is unknown.

The libraries of TRB cDNA were prepared using 5' RACE with UMI labels. TCRdb reprocessed the 5' RACE reads, keeping one entry per CDR3 protein, no DNA. The repertoire shows roughly 93,000 distinct CDR3 sequences; the top ten hold approximately 1%. The chain recombines TRBV7-9 with TRBJ2-5. Sequenced: naive CXCR3+ CD8+ T cells from blood. Subset: CD45RO-CCR7+CD27+CD95- naive CD8+ T cells expressing CXCR3 (TNR3+). This clonotype was obtained from a human donor in good health. Some clones in this sample may be carry-over from other donors' samples. Here the CDR3 reads CASSLAKIDLETQYF.